A selection of T cell receptor beta chains follows, all from one sample in a study of T cells after yellow fever vaccination. TCRdb ran MiXCR on the 5' RACE reads and lists one entry per CDR3 protein. Of some 240,000 distinct CDR3 sequences listed, roughly 3.7% were seen once; the top ten hold 19%. This specimen consisted of PBMCs, obtained 15 days after the yellow fever booster vaccination. The receptors stem from a man younger than 35 who received the YFV17D yellow fever vaccine. Each CDR3 is given with its conserved first and last residue. Each record gives: V gene, J gene, D gene, clone size, CDR3 DNA, CDR3 protein. D genes are given only for firm matches. A clone size is listed for some rows: how often the clone was seen (once, few, many), or a class if it is expanded.

TRBV5-4,TRBJ2-5,.,.,TGTGCCAGCAGCGGCGGGACAGATGCTCAAGAGACCCAGTACTTC,CASSGGTDAQETQYF
TRBV7-9,TRBJ2-3,TRBD2,many,TGTGCCAGCAGCCCAACTAGCGGGGGTAGCACAGATACGCAGTATTTT,CASSPTSGGSTDTQYF
TRBV6-2/TRBV6-3,TRBJ2-7,TRBD1,many,TGTGCCAGCGATCGAGGGACAGCATCCTACGAGCAGTACTTC,CASDRGTASYEQYF
TRBV7-2,TRBJ1-2,.,many,TGTGCCAGCATCTCTATAACCCATAGGGACTATGGCTACACCTTC,CASISITHRDYGYTF
TRBV20-1,TRBJ2-7,.,many,TGCAGTGCCTATCCCCAGGACAGAGGCTTGCAGCAGTACTTC,CSAYPQDRGLQQYF
TRBV29-1,TRBJ2-2,.,many,TGCAGCGTTGAAGGGGCAGGGGGGAGGAACACCGGGGAGCTGTTTTTT,CSVEGAGGRNTGELFF
TRBV29-1,TRBJ1-2,.,many,TGCAGCGTTGAAGATCAAGGACAAGGGTATGGCTACACCTTC,CSVEDQGQGYGYTF
TRBV7-6,TRBJ2-5,.,many,TGTGCCAGCAGCTTAGCGTGGGGGGTGCCGGGGGAGACCCAGTACTTC,CASSLAWGVPGETQYF
TRBV20-1,TRBJ2-5,.,many,TGCAGTGCTAGAGAAGGGGCCCTGCGGCGGGAGACCCAGTACTTC,CSAREGALRRETQYF
TRBV7-2,TRBJ2-5,.,many,TGTGCCAGCAGCCCTGGGGAGATGGGTAGTGGAGAGACCCAGTACTTC,CASSPGEMGSGETQYF
TRBV20-1,TRBJ2-1,.,few,TGCAGTGCCTCATGGGGGATCGCGCAGTTCTTC,CSASWGIAQFF
TRBV7-2,TRBJ1-3,.,many,TGTGCCAGCAGCCCCGACGCAACCTCTGGAAACACCATATATTTT,CASSPDATSGNTIYF
TRBV27,TRBJ2-5,TRBD2,many,TGTGCCAGCAGTTTATACGGGGGGGCAGAGACCCAGTACTTC,CASSLYGGAETQYF
TRBV5-1,TRBJ2-2,TRBD1,many,TGCGCCAGCAGCTTGGCGCCGGGACAGGGGGCCGGGGAGCTGTTTTTT,CASSLAPGQGAGELFF
TRBV12-3/TRBV12-4,TRBJ2-5,.,many,TGTGCCAGCAGTTTAGAGCTGTACCAAGAGACCCAGTACTTC,CASSLELYQETQYF
TRBV5-6,TRBJ2-1,.,few,TGTGCCAGCAGCCCCTCCTTCTACTCCTACAATGAGCAGTTCTTC,CASSPSFYSYNEQFF
TRBV7-9,TRBJ2-5,.,many,TGTGCCAGCAGCTTAGGAGCGGGCCCGCAAGAGACCCAGTACTTC,CASSLGAGPQETQYF
TRBV28,TRBJ1-2,TRBD1,many,TGTGCCAGCACCTCAACAGAGACAGGGATCTTCTATGGCTACACCTTC,CASTSTETGIFYGYTF
TRBV5-5,TRBJ1-6,.,many,TGTGCCAGCAGCCTCGAGAGCTCCTATAATTCACCCCTCCACTTT,CASSLESSYNSPLHF
TRBV7-8,TRBJ1-5,.,many,TGTGCCAGCAGCCGCGCCGTGGGCCCCAATCAGCCCCAGCATTTT,CASSRAVGPNQPQHF
TRBV20-1,TRBJ2-1,TRBD2,many,TGCAGTGCTAGAGATGTTAGACTAGCGGGGGATGAGCAGTTCTTC,CSARDVRLAGDEQFF
TRBV11-2,TRBJ2-2,.,many,TGTGCCAGCAGCTTTGGTAGTCTCCCGGGGGACCCGGGCACCGGGGAGCTGTTTTTT,CASSFGSLPGDPGTGELFF
TRBV5-1,TRBJ2-7,.,many,TGCGCCAGCAGTCGGGGGACAGCCAAGTTTGGCGAGCAGTACTTC,CASSRGTAKFGEQYF
TRBV12-3/TRBV12-4,TRBJ1-5,TRBD1,many,TGTGCCAGCAGAGGGACAGGGATAGGTCAGCCCCAGCATTTT,CASRGTGIGQPQHF
TRBV6-2/TRBV6-3,TRBJ2-1,.,many,TGTGCCAGCAGTTACGACGGTCCCCTAGATGAGCAGTTCTTC,CASSYDGPLDEQFF
TRBV20-1,TRBJ2-1,TRBD1,many,TGCAGTGCTAGAGAGCCCGACAGGGATGAGCAGTTCTTC,CSAREPDRDEQFF
TRBV20-1,TRBJ1-4,.,few,TGCAGTGCTACTAGACCTGGTGAAAAACTGTTTTTT,CSATRPGEKLFF
TRBV24-1,TRBJ2-3,.,many,TGTGCCACCAGTGATGCCAAGGCTGGCACAGATACGCAGTATTTT,CATSDAKAGTDTQYF
TRBV7-9,TRBJ1-4,TRBD1,many,TGTGCCAGCAGCCCGACAGGGGATAAGGAAAAACTGTTTTTT,CASSPTGDKEKLFF
TRBV12-3/TRBV12-4,TRBJ2-3,.,many,TGTGCCAGCAGTTCTTCCCTGAGAGAGGCAGATACGCAGTATTTT,CASSSSLREADTQYF
TRBV7-6,TRBJ2-1,TRBD1,many,TGTGCCAGCAGCTTAGAAGGGGGACAGAGTTACAATGAGCAGTTCTTC,CASSLEGGQSYNEQFF
TRBV20-1,TRBJ2-1,TRBD1,many,TGCAGTGCACAGGACAGGGAGGTCAATGAGCAGTTCTTC,CSAQDREVNEQFF
TRBV5-5,TRBJ2-5,TRBD2,.,TGTGCCAGCAGCTTGAACGTACGGGGGGGCGTCGAGACCCAGTACTTC,CASSLNVRGGVETQYF
TRBV5-1,TRBJ1-2,.,many,TGCGCCAGCAGCTACATTTACCCAGCTAACTATGGCTACACCTTC,CASSYIYPANYGYTF
TRBV20-1,TRBJ1-1,.,many,TGCAGTGCTAGAGATGTAGAAGACTTGAACACTGAAGCTTTCTTT,CSARDVEDLNTEAFF
TRBV20-1,TRBJ1-2,.,many,TGCAGTGCTACCGGGCCCAACCACGCTAACTATGGCTACACCTTC,CSATGPNHANYGYTF
TRBV10-3,TRBJ2-4,TRBD1,many,TGTGCCATCAGCACGACAGGGGGGGGAAACATTCAGTACTTC,CAISTTGGGNIQYF
TRBV5-1,TRBJ1-1,TRBD1,many,TGCGCCAGCAGCTCCCCACAGGGGGGAAACACTGAAGCTTTCTTT,CASSSPQGGNTEAFF
TRBV6-6,TRBJ2-1,.,many,TGTGCCAGCAGTTACGAGAGGCACAATGAGCAGTTCTTC,CASSYERHNEQFF
TRBV5-1,TRBJ2-1,.,many,TGCGCCAGCAGCTTGGCCAAAGGAGGGGGAGATTACAATGAGCAGTTCTTC,CASSLAKGGGDYNEQFF
TRBV6-1,TRBJ1-1,TRBD1,many,TGTGCCAGCAGTGATCTAGGGGGCGGCCATGAAGCTTTCTTT,CASSDLGGGHEAFF